What follows are 2 T cell receptor beta chains derived from one specimen sequenced in a study of CD4 T cells in relation to SARS-CoV-2 and coronaviruses. Before the COVID-19 pandemic, during about 2011-2019, CD4+ T cells were taken from unexposed donors. CD4+ T cells were isolated from the cells after roughly 11 days of culture. Profiled with immunoSEQ multiplex PCR; TCRdb holds only in-frame clones, not every one. The table shows some 15,000 clones, with around 78% occurring only once. No antigen has been identified for these receptors. Sequences were obtained from CD4+ T cells from PBMCs, cultured in vitro. The receptors were gathered from a human donor in good health.

The chain combines TRBV5-1 with TRBJ1-6; D not resolved. The CDR3 loop spans 15 amino acids. The ends were cut back, 0 bases at V and 0 bases at J, with 4 bases in the middle. Germline CDR1 and CDR2: SGHRS and YFSETQ. The CDR3 DNA is TGCGCCAGCAGCTTGGCGGGCTCCTATAATTCACCCCTCCACTTT. This sequence encodes CASSLAGSYNSPLHF.

V gene TRBV19 combines with J gene TRBJ2-1; no firm D call. V was shortened by 3 bases and J by 4 bases, with 4 bases between the two germline ends. The CDR3 covers 12 residues. CDR1 and CDR2 (germline): LNHDA, SQIVND (reference sequence). The CDR3 region is CASSIGYNEQFF. The DNA for the CDR3 is TGTGCCAGTAGTATCGGGTACAATGAGCAGTTCTTC.